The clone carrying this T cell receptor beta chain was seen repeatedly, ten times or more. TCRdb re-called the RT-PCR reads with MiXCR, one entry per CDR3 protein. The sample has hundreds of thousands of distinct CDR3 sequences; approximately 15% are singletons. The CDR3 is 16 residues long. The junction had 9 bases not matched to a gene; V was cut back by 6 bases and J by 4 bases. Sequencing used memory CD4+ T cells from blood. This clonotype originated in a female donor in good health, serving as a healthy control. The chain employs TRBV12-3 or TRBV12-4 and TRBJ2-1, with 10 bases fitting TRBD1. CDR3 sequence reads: CASRVFAGQGYNEQFF. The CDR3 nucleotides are TGTGCCAGCAGAGTCTTCGCGGGACAGGGGTACAATGAGCAGTTCTTC.